The entry below gives a single TCR beta chain sequence along with its context. Original processing notes: Estimation of nucleated cell counts was performed using reference gene primer amplification. Produced via immunoSEQ multiplex PCR; TCRdb's table is partial and in-frame only. V, J and clone size reflect that table, while D and trimming were determined from the DNA. Of 250,000 to 350,000 clones listed, around 87% are singletons. V lost 5 bases to trimming and J lost 4 bases, with 11 bases between them. Germline CDR1 MNHNY, CDR2 SVGAGI (reference sequence). The CDR3 consists of 13 residues. The data were obtained in a study of blood T cell repertoires in COVID-19. The wider study: Sites across the United States, Italy and Spain contributed samples from acute and convalescent COVID-19. T cells, B-cell-depleted T cells, or PBMCs provided the cDNA or gDNA that served as material.

Input material: peripheral blood. The chain links TRBV6-6 to TRBJ1-1; D remains unclear. The clonotype comes from a woman between 45 and 60 years old who had recovered from COVID-19. For the CDR3, the DNA is TGTGCCAGCAGTCGCACGGGTCTCACTGAAGCTTTCTTT. This codes for CASSRTGLTEAFF.